This TCR beta chain was profiled in a study of shared clonotypes between healthy human individuals. Whole-study context: Those who served as donors were a couple of women and a few men between the ages of 18 and 49.

Several immunoSEQ 96-well plates shared each subset's DNA, each plate a replicate. Authors' methods: For the immunoSEQ data, sequences were junction-only without quality scores, so filtering differed. Here immunoSEQ multiplex PCR was the method, and the copy in TCRdb shows in-frame clones only, minus some. V and J calls and clone size follow that table, whereas D and trimming were derived from the DNA. The table records 500,000 or so clones, about 96% of them present only once. General observations from the study: The four-donor shared clonotypes exceeded non-shared clonotypes in generation probability, with non-shared ones scoring lower.

In regard to this clone: Antigen specificity is unknown.

The CDR3 loop spans 16 amino acids. Per the germline V gene, CDR1 is MNHEY and CDR2 is SMNVEV (reference sequence). V was cut by 4 bases and J by 6 bases, with 20 bases left in between. V gene TRBV27 combines with J gene TRBJ2-3; maybe TRBD2 (6 bases). The clonotype originates from a young woman in good health. The sequenced material came from naive CD4+ T cells sorted from blood. Regarding subset: CD45RA+ positively selected. This chain's CDR3 is CASSSFRDPGVDTQYF. CDR3 bases: TGTGCCAGCAGTTCATTCCGGGACCCGGGGGTTGATACGCAGTATTTT.